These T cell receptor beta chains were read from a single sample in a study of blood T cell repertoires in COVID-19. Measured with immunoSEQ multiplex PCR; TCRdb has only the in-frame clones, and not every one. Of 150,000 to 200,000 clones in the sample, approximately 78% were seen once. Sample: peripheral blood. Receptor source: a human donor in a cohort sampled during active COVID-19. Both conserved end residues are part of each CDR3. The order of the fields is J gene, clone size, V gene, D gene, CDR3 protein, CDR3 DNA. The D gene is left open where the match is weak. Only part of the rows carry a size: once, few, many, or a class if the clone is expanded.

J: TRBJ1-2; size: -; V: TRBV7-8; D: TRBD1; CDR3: CASSLGTGNAYGYTF; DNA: TGTGCCAGCAGCTTAGGGACAGGGAACGCTTATGGCTACACCTTC
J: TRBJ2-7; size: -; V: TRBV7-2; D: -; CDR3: CASSLGVRRYEQYF; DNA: TGTGCCAGCAGCTTAGGGGTCAGGCGCTACGAGCAGTACTTC
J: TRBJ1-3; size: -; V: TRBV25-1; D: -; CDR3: CASSEPGGSGNTIYF; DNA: TGTGCCAGCAGTGAGCCCGGGGGGTCTGGAAACACCATATATTTT
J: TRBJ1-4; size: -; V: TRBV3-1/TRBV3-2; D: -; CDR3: CASSQEGGGPLEEKLFF; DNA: TGTGCCAGCAGCCAAGAAGGCGGGGGCCCCCTAGAGGAAAAACTGTTTTTT
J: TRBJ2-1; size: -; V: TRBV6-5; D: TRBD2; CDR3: CASSSGGSGRGEQFF; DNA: TGTGCCAGCAGTTCCGGTGGTAGCGGGAGAGGCGAGCAGTTCTTC
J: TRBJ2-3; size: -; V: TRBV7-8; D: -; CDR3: CASSLSSRGAGSYDTQYF; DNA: TGTGCCAGCAGCTTAAGTTCCCGGGGGGCGGGCTCTTACGATACGCAGTATTTT
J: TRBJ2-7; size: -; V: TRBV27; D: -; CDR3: CASSSRGDTYEQYF; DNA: TGTGCCAGCAGTAGCAGGGGGGATACCTACGAGCAGTACTTC
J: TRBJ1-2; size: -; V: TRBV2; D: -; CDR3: CASSVAGHGYTF; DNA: TGTGCCAGCAGTGTTGCGGGTCATGGCTACACCTTC
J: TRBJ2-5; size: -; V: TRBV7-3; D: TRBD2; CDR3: CASSARTSGKETQYF; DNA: TGTGCCAGCAGCGCCAGGACTAGCGGCAAAGAGACCCAGTACTTC
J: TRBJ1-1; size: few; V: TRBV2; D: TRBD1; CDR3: CASRRTGGDTEAFF; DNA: TGTGCCAGCAGACGGACAGGGGGGGACACTGAAGCTTTCTTT
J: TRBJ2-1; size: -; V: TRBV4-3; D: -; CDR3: CASSQDLRGARNEQFF; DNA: TGCGCCAGCAGCCAAGATCTCAGGGGAGCCCGAAATGAGCAGTTCTTC
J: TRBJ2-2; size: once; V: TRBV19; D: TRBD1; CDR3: CASSIFGQGAGELFF; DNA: TGTGCCAGTAGTATATTTGGACAGGGCGCCGGGGAGCTGTTTTTT
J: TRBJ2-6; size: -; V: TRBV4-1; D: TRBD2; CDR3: CASSQGLDSGANVLTF; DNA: TGCGCCAGCAGCCAGGGACTAGATTCTGGGGCCAACGTCCTGACTTTC
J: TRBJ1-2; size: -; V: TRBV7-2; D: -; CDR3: CASSLVGINYGYTF; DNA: TGTGCCAGCAGCTTAGTGGGCATTAACTATGGCTACACCTTC
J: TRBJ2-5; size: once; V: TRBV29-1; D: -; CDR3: CSVERQEETQYF; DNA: TGCAGCGTTGAGCGCCAGGAAGAGACCCAGTACTTC
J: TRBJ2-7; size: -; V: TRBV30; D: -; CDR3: CAWDHRARGSYEQYF; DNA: TGTGCCTGGGACCACAGGGCGAGAGGCTCCTACGAGCAGTACTTC
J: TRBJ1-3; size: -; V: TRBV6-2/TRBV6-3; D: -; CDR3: CASSYGGISGNTIYF; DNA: TGTGCCAGCAGTTACGGAGGGATCTCTGGAAACACCATATATTTT
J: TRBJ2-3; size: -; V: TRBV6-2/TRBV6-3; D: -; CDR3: CASSYGRGTDTQYF; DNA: TGTGCCAGCAGTTATGGCAGGGGCACAGATACGCAGTATTTT
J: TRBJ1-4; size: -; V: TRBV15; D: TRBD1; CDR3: CATSQSRTGVLREKLFF; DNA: TGTGCCACCAGCCAATCCAGGACAGGGGTGCTGCGGGAAAAACTGTTTTTT
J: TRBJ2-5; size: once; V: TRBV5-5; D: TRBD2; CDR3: CASSLAGGSGDQYF; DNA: TGTGCCAGCAGCTTGGCCGGGGGGAGCGGGGACCAGTACTTC
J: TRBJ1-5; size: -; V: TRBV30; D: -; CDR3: CAWSLSDNGPQHF; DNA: TGTGCCTGGAGCCTATCGGACAACGGGCCCCAGCATTTT
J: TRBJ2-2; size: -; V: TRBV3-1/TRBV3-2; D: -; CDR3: CASAVDRLEGLFF; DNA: TGTGCCAGCGCAGTAGACAGGCTGGAAGGGCTGTTTTTT
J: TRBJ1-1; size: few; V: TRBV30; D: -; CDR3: CAWTLSGWATEAFF; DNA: TGTGCCTGGACGCTCTCGGGATGGGCCACTGAAGCTTTCTTT
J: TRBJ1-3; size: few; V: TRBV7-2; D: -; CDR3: CASRQSVSGNTIYF; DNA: TGTGCCAGCAGACAATCTGTCTCTGGAAACACCATATATTTT
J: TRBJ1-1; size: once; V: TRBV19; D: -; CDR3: CASSIIPDGGEAFF; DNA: TGTGCCAGTAGTATTATACCCGACGGGGGTGAAGCTTTCTTT
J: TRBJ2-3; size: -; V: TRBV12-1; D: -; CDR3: CASPPMADSTDTQYF; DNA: TGTGCCAGCCCGCCAATGGCGGATAGCACAGATACGCAGTATTTT